This T cell receptor beta chain was sequenced for a study of blood T cell repertoires in COVID-19. This clone has only one observation. Per the original data handling: From reference gene primer amplification, estimates of nucleated cell counts were derived. The protocol was immunoSEQ multiplex PCR, while the TCRdb copy is restricted to in-frame clones and leaves out a portion. V and J calls and clone size are as listed in that table; D and trimming were resolved from the DNA. The sample consists of under 250,000 clones, roughly 85% of them appearing once. Trimming left V 4 bases short and J 1 base short, with 2 bases between. Per germline, CDR1 MDHEN and CDR2 SYDVKM. The CDR3 is 13 residues long.

Material: PBMCs or T cells enriched from blood (not recorded which). The source of this sequence is a woman in her fifties or sixties with acute COVID-19. The chain is built from TRBV28 and TRBJ1-6; D remains unclear. The CDR3 loop is CASSSSYNSPLHF. DNA for the CDR3: TGTGCCAGCAGTTCTTCCTATAATTCACCCCTCCACTTT.